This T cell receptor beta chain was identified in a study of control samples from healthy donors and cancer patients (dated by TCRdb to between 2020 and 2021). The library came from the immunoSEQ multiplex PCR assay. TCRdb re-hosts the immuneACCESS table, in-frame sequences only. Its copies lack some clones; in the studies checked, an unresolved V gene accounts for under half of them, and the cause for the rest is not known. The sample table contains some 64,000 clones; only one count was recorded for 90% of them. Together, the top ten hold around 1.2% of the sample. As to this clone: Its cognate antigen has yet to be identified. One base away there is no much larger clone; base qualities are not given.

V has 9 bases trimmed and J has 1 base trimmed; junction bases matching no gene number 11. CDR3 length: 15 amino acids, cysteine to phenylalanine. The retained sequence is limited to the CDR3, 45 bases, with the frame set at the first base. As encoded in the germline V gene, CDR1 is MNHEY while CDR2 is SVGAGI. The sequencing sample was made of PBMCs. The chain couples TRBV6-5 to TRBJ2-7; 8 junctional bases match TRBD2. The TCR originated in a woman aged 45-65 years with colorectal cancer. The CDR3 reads CASLLGSGGSYEQYF. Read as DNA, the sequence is TGTGCCAGTCTCCTGGGGAGCGGGGGATCCTACGAGCAGTACTTC.